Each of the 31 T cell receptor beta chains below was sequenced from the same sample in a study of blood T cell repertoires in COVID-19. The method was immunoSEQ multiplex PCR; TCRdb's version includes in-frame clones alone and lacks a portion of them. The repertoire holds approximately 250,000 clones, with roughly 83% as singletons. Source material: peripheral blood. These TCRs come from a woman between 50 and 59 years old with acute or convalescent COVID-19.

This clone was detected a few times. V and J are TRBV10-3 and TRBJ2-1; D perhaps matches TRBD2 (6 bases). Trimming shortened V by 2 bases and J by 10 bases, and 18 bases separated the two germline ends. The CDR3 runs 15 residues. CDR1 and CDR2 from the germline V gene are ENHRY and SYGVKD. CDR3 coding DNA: TGTGCCATCAGTGAGAGTAGGGGACTGCTGTTGGAGCAGTTCTTC. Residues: CAISESRGLLLEQFF.

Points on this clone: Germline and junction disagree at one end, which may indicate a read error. CDR3 region: CARSIGGGSANYGYTF. DNA of the CDR3: TGTGCCCGTAGTATTGGGGGGGGCAGCGCTAACTATGGCTACACCTTC. The rearrangement joins TRBV19 to TRBJ1-2, with D maybe TRBD1 (6 bases). The CDR3 totals 16 residues. The germline V gene encodes CDR1 LNHDA and CDR2 SQIVND (reference sequence).

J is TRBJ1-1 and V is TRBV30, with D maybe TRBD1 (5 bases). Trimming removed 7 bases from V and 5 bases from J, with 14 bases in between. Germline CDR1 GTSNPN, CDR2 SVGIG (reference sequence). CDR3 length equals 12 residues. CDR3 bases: TGTGCCTCCAAGGGGCTGTGGACTGAAGCTTTCTTT. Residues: CASKGLWTEAFF.

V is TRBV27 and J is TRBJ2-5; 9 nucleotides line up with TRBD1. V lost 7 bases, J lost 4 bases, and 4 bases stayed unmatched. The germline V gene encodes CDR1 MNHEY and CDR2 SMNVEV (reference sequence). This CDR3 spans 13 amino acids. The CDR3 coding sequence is TGTGCCAGCAAACAGGGGGCTGGAGAGACCCAGTACTTC. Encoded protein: CASKQGAGETQYF.

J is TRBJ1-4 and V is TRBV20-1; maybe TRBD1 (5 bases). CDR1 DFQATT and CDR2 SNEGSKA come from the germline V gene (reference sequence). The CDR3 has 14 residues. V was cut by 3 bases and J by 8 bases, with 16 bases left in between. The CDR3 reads CSASYQGGGEKLFF. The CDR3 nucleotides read TGCAGTGCTAGTTATCAGGGCGGAGGGGAAAAACTGTTTTTT.

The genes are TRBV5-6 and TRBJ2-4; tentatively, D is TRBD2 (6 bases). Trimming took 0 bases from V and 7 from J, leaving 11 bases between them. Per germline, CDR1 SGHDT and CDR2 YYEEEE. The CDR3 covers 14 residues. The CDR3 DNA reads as TGTGCCAGCAGCTTGGAGGCGGGATTGAACATTCAGTACTTC. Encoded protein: CASSLEAGLNIQYF.

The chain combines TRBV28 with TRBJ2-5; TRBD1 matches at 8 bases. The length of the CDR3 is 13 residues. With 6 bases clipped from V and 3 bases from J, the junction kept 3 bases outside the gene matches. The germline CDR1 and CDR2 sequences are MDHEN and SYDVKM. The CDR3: CASSRQGKETQYF. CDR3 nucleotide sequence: TGTGCCAGCAGCCGACAGGGGAAAGAGACCCAGTACTTC.

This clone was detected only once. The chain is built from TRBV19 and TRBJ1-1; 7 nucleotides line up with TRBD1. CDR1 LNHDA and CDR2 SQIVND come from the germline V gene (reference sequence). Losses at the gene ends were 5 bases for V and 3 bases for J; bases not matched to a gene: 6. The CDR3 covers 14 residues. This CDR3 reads CASSLTGPHTEAFF. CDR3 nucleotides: TGTGCCAGTAGTTTGACAGGGCCTCACACTGAAGCTTTCTTT.

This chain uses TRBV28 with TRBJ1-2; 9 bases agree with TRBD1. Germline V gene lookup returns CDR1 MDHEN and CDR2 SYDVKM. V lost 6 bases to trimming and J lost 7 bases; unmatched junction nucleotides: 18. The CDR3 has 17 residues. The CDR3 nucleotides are TGTGCCAGCAGCTCACCGGGACAGGGTATAGGGGCGGGTGGCTACACCTTC. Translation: CASSSPGQGIGAGGYTF.

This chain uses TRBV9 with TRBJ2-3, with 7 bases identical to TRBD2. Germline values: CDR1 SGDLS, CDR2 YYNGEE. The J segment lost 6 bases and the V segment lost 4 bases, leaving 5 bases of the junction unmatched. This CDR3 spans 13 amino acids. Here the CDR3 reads CASSPSGTDTQYF. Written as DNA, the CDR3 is TGTGCCAGCAGCCCAAGCGGGACTGATACGCAGTATTTT.

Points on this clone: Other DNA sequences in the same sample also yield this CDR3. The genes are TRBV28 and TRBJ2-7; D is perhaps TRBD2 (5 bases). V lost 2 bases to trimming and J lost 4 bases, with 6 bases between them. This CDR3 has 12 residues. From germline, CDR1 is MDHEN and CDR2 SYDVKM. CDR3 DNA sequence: TGTGCCAGCAGTTTAGAGGGTTACGAGCAGTACTTC. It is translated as CASSLEGYEQYF.

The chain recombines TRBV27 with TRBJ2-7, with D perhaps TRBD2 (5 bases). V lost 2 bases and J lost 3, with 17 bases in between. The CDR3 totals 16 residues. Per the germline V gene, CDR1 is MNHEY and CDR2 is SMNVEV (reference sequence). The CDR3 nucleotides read TGTGCCAGCAGTTTAAGTGACGGGATCGCTTTCTACGAGCAGTACTTC. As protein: CASSLSDGIAFYEQYF.

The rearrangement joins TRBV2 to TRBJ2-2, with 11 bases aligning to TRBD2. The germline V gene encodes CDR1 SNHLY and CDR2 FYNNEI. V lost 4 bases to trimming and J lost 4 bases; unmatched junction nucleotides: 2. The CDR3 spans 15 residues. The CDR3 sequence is CASSGTSGSTGELFF. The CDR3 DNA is TGTGCCAGCAGTGGTACTAGCGGGAGCACCGGGGAGCTGTTTTTT.

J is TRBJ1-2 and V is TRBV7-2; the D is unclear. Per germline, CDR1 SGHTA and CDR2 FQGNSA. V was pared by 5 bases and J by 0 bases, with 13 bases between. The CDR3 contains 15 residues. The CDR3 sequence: CASSPGPSANYGYTF. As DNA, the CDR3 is TGTGCCAGCAGCCCTGGCCCGTCAGCTAACTATGGCTACACCTTC.

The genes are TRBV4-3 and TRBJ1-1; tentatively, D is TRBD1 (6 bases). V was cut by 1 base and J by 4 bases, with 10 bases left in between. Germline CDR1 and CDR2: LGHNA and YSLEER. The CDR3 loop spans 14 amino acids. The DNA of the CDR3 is TGCGCCAGCAGCCAAGTCGCGACAGGCACTGAAGCTTTCTTT. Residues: CASSQVATGTEAFF.

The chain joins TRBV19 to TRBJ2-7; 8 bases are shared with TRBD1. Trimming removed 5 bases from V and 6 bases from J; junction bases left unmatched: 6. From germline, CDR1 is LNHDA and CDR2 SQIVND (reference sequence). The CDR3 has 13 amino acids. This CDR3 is CASSADRASEQYF. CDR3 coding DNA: TGTGCCAGTAGTGCGGACAGGGCATCCGAGCAGTACTTC.

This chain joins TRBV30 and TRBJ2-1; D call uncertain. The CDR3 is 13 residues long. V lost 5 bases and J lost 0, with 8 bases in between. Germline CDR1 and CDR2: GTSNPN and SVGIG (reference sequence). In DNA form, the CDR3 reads TGTGCCTGGCGAGTTAGCTCCTACAATGAGCAGTTCTTC. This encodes CAWRVSSYNEQFF.

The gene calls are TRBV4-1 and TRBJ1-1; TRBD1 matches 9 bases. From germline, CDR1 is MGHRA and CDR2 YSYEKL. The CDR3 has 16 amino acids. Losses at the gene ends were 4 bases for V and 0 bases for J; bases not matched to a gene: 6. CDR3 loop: CASSRGQGLLNTEAFF. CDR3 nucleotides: TGCGCCAGCAGCCGTGGACAGGGGCTATTGAACACTGAAGCTTTCTTT.

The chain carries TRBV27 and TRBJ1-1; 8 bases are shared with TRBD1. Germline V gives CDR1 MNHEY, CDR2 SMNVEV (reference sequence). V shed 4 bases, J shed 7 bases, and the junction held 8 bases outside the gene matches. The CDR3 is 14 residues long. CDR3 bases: TGTGCCAGCAGTTCGCGACCGGGACAGGTTGAAGCTTTCTTT. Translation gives CASSSRPGQVEAFF.

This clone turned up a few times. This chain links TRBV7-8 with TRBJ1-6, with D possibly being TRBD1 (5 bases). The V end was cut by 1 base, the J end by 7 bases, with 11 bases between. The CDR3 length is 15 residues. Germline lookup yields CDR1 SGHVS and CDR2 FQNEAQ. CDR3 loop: CASSLGDRRNSPLHF. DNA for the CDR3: TGTGCCAGCAGCTTAGGCGACAGAAGAAATTCACCCCTCCACTTT.

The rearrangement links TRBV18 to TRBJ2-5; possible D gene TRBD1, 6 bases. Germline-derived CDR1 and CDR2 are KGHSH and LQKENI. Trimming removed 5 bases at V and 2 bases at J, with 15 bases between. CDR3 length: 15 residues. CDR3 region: CASSIPDSYQETQYF. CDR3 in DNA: TGTGCCAGCTCAATCCCGGACAGTTATCAAGAGACCCAGTACTTC. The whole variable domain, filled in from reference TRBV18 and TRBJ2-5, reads NAGVMQNPRHLVRRRGQEARLRCSPMKGHSHVYWYRQLPEEGLKFMVYLQKENIIDESGMPKERFSAEFPKEGPSILRIQQVVRGDSAAYFCASSIPDSYQETQYFGPGTRLLVL.

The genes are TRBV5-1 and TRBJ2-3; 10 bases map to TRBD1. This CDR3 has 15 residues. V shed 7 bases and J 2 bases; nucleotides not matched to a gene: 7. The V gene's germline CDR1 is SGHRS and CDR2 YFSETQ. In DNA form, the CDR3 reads TGCGCCAGCGATGGGACAGGGGCTTCCACAGATACGCAGTATTTT. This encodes CASDGTGASTDTQYF.

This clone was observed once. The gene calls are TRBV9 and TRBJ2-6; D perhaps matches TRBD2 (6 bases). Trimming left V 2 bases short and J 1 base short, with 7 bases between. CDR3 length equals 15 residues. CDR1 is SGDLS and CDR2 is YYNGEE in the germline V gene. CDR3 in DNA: TGTGCCAGCAGCGTGGGAGGATCTGGGGCCAACGTCCTGACTTTC. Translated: CASSVGGSGANVLTF.

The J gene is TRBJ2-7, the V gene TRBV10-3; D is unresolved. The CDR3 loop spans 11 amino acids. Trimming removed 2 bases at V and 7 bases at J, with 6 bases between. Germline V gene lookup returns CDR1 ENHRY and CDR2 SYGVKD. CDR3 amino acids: CAISEAREQYF. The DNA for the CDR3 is TGTGCCATCAGTGAGGCTAGGGAGCAGTACTTC.

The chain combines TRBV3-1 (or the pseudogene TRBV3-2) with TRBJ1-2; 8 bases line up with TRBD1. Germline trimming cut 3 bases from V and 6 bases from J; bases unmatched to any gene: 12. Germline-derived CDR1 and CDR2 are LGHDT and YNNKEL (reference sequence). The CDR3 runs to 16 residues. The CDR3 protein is CASSHPPGGANHGYTF. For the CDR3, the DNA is TGTGCCAGCAGCCATCCACCAGGGGGCGCAAACCATGGCTACACCTTC.

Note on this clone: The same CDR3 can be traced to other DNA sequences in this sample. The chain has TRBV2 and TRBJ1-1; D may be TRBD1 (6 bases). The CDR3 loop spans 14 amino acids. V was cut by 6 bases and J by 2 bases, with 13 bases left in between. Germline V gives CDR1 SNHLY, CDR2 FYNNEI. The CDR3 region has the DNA TGTGCCAGCAGACACAGGGTTTTAAACACTGAAGCTTTCTTT. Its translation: CASRHRVLNTEAFF.

For the CDR3, the DNA is TGTGCCAGCAGTTTAATCGGACAGGAAAGCTCTGGAAACACCATATATTTT. Encoded protein: CASSLIGQESSGNTIYF. The chain carries TRBV28 and TRBJ1-3, with 7 bases that match TRBD1. CDR1 is MDHEN and CDR2 is SYDVKM in the germline V gene. The junction had 7 bases not matched to a gene; V was cut back by 2 bases and J by 0 bases. The CDR3 spans 17 residues.

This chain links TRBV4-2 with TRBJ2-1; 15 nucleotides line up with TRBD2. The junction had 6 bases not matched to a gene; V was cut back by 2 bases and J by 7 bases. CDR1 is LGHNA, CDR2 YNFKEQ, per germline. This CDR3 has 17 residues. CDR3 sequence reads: CASSQQHGTSGRNEQFF. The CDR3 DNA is TGTGCCAGCAGCCAACAACATGGGACTAGCGGGAGGAATGAGCAGTTCTTC.

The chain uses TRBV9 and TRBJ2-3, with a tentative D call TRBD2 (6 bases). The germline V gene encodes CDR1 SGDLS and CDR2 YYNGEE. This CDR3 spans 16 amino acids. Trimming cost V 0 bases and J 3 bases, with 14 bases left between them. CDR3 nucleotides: TGTGCCAGCAGCGTAGGGAGGAGGGCCCCAACAGATACGCAGTATTTT. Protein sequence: CASSVGRRAPTDTQYF.

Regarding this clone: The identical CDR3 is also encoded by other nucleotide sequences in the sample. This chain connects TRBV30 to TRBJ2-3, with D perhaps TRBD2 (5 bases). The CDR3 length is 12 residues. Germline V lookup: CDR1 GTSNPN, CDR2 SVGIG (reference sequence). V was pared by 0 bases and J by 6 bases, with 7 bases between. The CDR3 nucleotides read TGTGCCTGGAGTGTATTAGCGGATACGCAGTATTTT. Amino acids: CAWSVLADTQYF.

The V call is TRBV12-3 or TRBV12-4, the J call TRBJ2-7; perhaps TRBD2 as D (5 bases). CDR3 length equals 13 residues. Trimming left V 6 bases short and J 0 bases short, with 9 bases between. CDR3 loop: CASSRGFSYEQYF. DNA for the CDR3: TGTGCCAGCAGCCGAGGGTTCTCCTACGAGCAGTACTTC.